This is a list of T cell receptor beta chains from one sample in a study of T cell responses to AZD1222 COVID-19 vaccine. TCRdb's table, derived via immunoSEQ multiplex PCR, lists solely in-frame clones and lacks some. This sample has around 94,000 clones, with about 88% found just once. Sample: peripheral blood, taken on day 0 of AZD1222 vaccination. These receptors were obtained from an adult in good health. Both conserved end residues are part of each CDR3. The order of the fields is clone size, V gene, J gene, CDR3 protein. Clone size is shown for a subset of rows, as once, few, many or a class of expanded clone.

clone size: few
V gene: TRBV6-2/TRBV6-3
J gene: TRBJ2-1
CDR3 protein: CASSYLRTTSYNEQFF

clone size: NA
V gene: TRBV6-5
J gene: TRBJ1-1
CDR3 protein: CASTPSGGDTEAFF

clone size: NA
V gene: TRBV9
J gene: TRBJ2-2
CDR3 protein: CASSPTPGGRTGELFF

clone size: NA
V gene: TRBV2
J gene: TRBJ2-7
CDR3 protein: CASSGRGEGAYEQYF

clone size: NA
V gene: TRBV5-1
J gene: TRBJ1-2
CDR3 protein: CASSRRDRGTTNYGYTF

clone size: NA
V gene: TRBV14
J gene: TRBJ1-4
CDR3 protein: CASSQPRRAQGSRVDEKLFF

clone size: NA
V gene: TRBV7-3
J gene: TRBJ2-5
CDR3 protein: CASSLLGGGETQYF

clone size: NA
V gene: TRBV3-1/TRBV3-2
J gene: TRBJ2-3
CDR3 protein: CASSQFRTPWRGLTDTQYF

clone size: NA
V gene: TRBV30
J gene: TRBJ2-7
CDR3 protein: CAWSRMDRGTTYEQYF

clone size: once
V gene: TRBV28
J gene: TRBJ2-5
CDR3 protein: CASSSQETQYF

clone size: NA
V gene: TRBV6-5
J gene: TRBJ2-2
CDR3 protein: CASSRKTAGTGELFF

clone size: NA
V gene: TRBV19
J gene: TRBJ1-1
CDR3 protein: CASSIQGPNTEAFF

clone size: NA
V gene: TRBV5-8
J gene: TRBJ2-7
CDR3 protein: CASAPAGKGLTEQYF

clone size: NA
V gene: TRBV2
J gene: TRBJ1-2
CDR3 protein: CASTSATASDYGYTF

clone size: few
V gene: TRBV9
J gene: TRBJ2-7
CDR3 protein: CASSVAGTNYEQYF

clone size: NA
V gene: TRBV5-1
J gene: TRBJ1-1
CDR3 protein: CASRPLDSGPAEAFF

clone size: NA
V gene: TRBV6-5
J gene: TRBJ2-2
CDR3 protein: CASRRESTGELFF

clone size: NA
V gene: TRBV4-3
J gene: TRBJ1-6
CDR3 protein: CASSQTGVGDSSPLHF

clone size: once
V gene: TRBV19
J gene: TRBJ1-1
CDR3 protein: CASSIGRVNTEAFF

clone size: once
V gene: TRBV12-3/TRBV12-4
J gene: TRBJ2-5
CDR3 protein: CASSRRETQYF

clone size: NA
V gene: TRBV7-8
J gene: TRBJ1-2
CDR3 protein: CASSLQGSYGYTF

clone size: NA
V gene: TRBV6-2/TRBV6-3
J gene: TRBJ1-2
CDR3 protein: CASSYKTGSGYTF

clone size: few
V gene: TRBV9
J gene: TRBJ2-7
CDR3 protein: CASSVGGTGGWNEQYF

clone size: once
V gene: TRBV5-1
J gene: TRBJ2-2
CDR3 protein: CASSLAVDTGELFF

clone size: NA
V gene: TRBV30
J gene: TRBJ1-3
CDR3 protein: CAWDPNQGNTIYF

clone size: NA
V gene: TRBV4-1
J gene: TRBJ2-1
CDR3 protein: CASSQDHGTNLYNEQFF

clone size: NA
V gene: TRBV2
J gene: TRBJ1-2
CDR3 protein: CASDRESYGYTF

clone size: once
V gene: TRBV9
J gene: TRBJ2-1
CDR3 protein: CASSEDRAYYNEQFF

clone size: NA
V gene: TRBV2
J gene: TRBJ2-7
CDR3 protein: CASKPGHQTEQYF

clone size: NA
V gene: TRBV6-5
J gene: TRBJ2-7
CDR3 protein: CASSYSIDYEQYF

clone size: NA
V gene: TRBV6-1
J gene: TRBJ2-1
CDR3 protein: CASSSGLANEQFF

clone size: NA
V gene: TRBV3-1/TRBV3-2
J gene: TRBJ1-3
CDR3 protein: CASSQAAAHPGNTIYF

clone size: NA
V gene: TRBV6-1
J gene: TRBJ2-5
CDR3 protein: CASSALAGGFGETQYF

clone size: NA
V gene: TRBV3-1/TRBV3-2
J gene: TRBJ2-7
CDR3 protein: CASSQGRGGFYEQYF

clone size: NA
V gene: TRBV11-3
J gene: TRBJ2-5
CDR3 protein: CASSKGLEGLETQYF

clone size: NA
V gene: TRBV4-2
J gene: TRBJ1-2
CDR3 protein: CASSQRRQVDYGYTF

clone size: NA
V gene: TRBV7-9
J gene: TRBJ2-1
CDR3 protein: CASSLGGGNEQFF

clone size: few
V gene: TRBV6-5
J gene: TRBJ1-1
CDR3 protein: CASSNPGQVGGEAFF

clone size: NA
V gene: TRBV5-3
J gene: TRBJ2-7
CDR3 protein: CARGLQAKIDEQYF

clone size: NA
V gene: TRBV14
J gene: TRBJ1-2
CDR3 protein: CASSRQGPNYGYTF

clone size: NA
V gene: TRBV29-1
J gene: TRBJ1-2
CDR3 protein: CSVSGTGGSYGYTF

clone size: NA
V gene: TRBV2
J gene: TRBJ1-1
CDR3 protein: CASARMNTEAFF

clone size: NA
V gene: TRBV15
J gene: TRBJ1-1
CDR3 protein: CATSRDKGTLNTEAFF

clone size: NA
V gene: TRBV9
J gene: TRBJ2-7
CDR3 protein: CASSVGLAGSYEQYF

clone size: medium-sized
V gene: TRBV14
J gene: TRBJ2-2
CDR3 protein: CASSQETGEGTGELFF

clone size: once
V gene: TRBV11-3
J gene: TRBJ2-5
CDR3 protein: CASSLGLAGQETQYF